One and the same sample provided the 28 T cell receptor beta chains below, sequenced in a study of shared clonotypes between healthy human individuals. Sequencing was performed with immunoSEQ multiplex PCR; in TCRdb, only in-frame clones are kept and a portion is missing. The repertoire holds about 690,000 clones, with roughly 91% as singletons. Material: memory CD8+ T cells from PBMCs. Specified subset: CD45RO+ cells pooled with CCR7-negative TemRA cells. These receptors were collected from a man aged 18-30 years in good health. Some clones in this sample may be carry-over from other donors' samples.

The chain recombines TRBV2 with TRBJ2-5; 12 positions agree with TRBD1. Germline trimming cut 3 bases from V and 2 bases from J; bases unmatched to any gene: 13. Germline lookup yields CDR1 SNHLY and CDR2 FYNNEI. CDR3 size: 19 residues. The CDR3 loop is CASSDRGQGAWVMQETQYF. CDR3 nucleotides: TGTGCCAGCAGTGATAGGGGACAGGGGGCCTGGGTGATGCAAGAGACCCAGTACTTC.

This clone was seen just once. The chain links TRBV11-3 to TRBJ1-3; the D gene is possibly TRBD1 (6 bases). Germline V gene sequence: CDR1 SGHNT, CDR2 YENEEA. Between the trimmed V and J ends, which lost 3 bases and 3 bases, there was a span of 15 bases. The CDR3 has 16 residues. The CDR3 region has the DNA TGTGCCAGCAGCTTCGGGGGGCCGATTAATGGAAACACCATATATTTT. Its translation is CASSFGGPINGNTIYF.

CDR3 coding DNA: TGCGCCAGCAGCCAAGCCATTCAGCGGGAGGGCCTGAGGCAGTATTTT. It specifies CASSQAIQREGLRQYF. V is TRBV4-1 and J is TRBJ2-3, with 10 nucleotides matching TRBD2. CDR1 and CDR2 from the germline V gene are MGHRA and YSYEKL. CDR3 size: 16 residues. V lost 1 base, J lost 11 bases, and 12 bases stayed unmatched.

CDR3 sequence: CASSERASGKNIQYF. The CDR3 DNA is TGCGCCAGCAGTGAGAGGGCTAGCGGAAAAAACATTCAGTACTTC. The genes are TRBV10-2 and TRBJ2-4; 7 positions match TRBD2. CDR3 length: 15 residues. Germline lookup yields CDR1 WSHSY and CDR2 SAAADI. J lost 4 bases, V lost 2 bases, and 5 bases had no gene match.

In this sample, this clone turned up a few times. The chain is built from TRBV28 and TRBJ1-1; possible D gene TRBD1, 5 bases. The germline gives CDR1 MDHEN, CDR2 SYDVKM. The CDR3 runs to 14 residues. V was cut by 3 bases and J by 1 base, with 9 bases left in between. The CDR3 coding sequence is TGTGCCAGCAGTTTCGGGGGAGGGAACACTGAAGCTTTCTTT. Encoded protein: CASSFGGGNTEAFF.

V and J are TRBV11-2 and TRBJ2-1; D not certain. V lost 3 bases and J lost 7, with 22 bases in between. The CDR3 is 17 amino acids. CDR1 and CDR2 from the germline V gene are SGHAT and FQNNGV. The DNA for the CDR3 is TGTGCCAGCAGCTTTCATTCCCGGGTTAAACTGCGGAATGAGCAGTTCTTC. It translates to CASSFHSRVKLRNEQFF.

This clone was observed once. This chain connects TRBV7-9 to TRBJ2-5, with TRBD1 as a possible D gene (6 bases). In germline, CDR1 is SEHNR, CDR2 FQNEAQ (reference sequence). CDR3 length: 15 amino acids. Between the trimmed V and J ends, which lost 8 bases and 2 bases, there was a span of 18 bases. In DNA form, the CDR3 reads TGTGCCAGCCGGGGCGGCGGCCAGGGGCAAGAGACCCAGTACTTC. Protein: CASRGGGQGQETQYF.

The rearrangement uses TRBV28 and TRBJ1-5; perhaps TRBD1 as D (5 bases). Trimming took off 6 bases at V and 7 bases at J, with 13 bases between the two ends. This CDR3 has 13 amino acids. Germline V gene lookup returns CDR1 MDHEN and CDR2 SYDVKM. The CDR3 here is CASSARGRQPQHF. CDR3 coding DNA: TGTGCCAGCAGCGCCCGGGGGAGGCAGCCCCAGCATTTT.

V and J are TRBV7-2 and TRBJ2-1; 8 bases are a match to TRBD2. The CDR3 is 16 amino acids. The V gene end was trimmed by 0 bases and the J gene end by 1 base; junction bases not matched to a gene: 2. In germline, CDR1 is SGHTA, CDR2 FQGNSA. The CDR3 here is CASSLAQRESYNEQFF. The CDR3 DNA follows: TGTGCCAGCAGCTTAGCGCAGCGGGAGTCCTACAATGAGCAGTTCTTC.

V gene TRBV4-2 combines with J gene TRBJ1-1; D might be TRBD1 (6 bases). There are 15 residues in the CDR3. Per germline, CDR1 LGHNA and CDR2 YNFKEQ. The V and J ends lost 3 bases and 4 bases respectively, with 15 bases between them. For the CDR3, the DNA is TGTGCCAGCAGCCACCTGACAGGAGACCTCACTGAAGCTTTCTTT. As protein: CASSHLTGDLTEAFF.

V gene TRBV10-2 combines with J gene TRBJ2-7; 7 bases line up with TRBD1. The CDR3 is 14 residues long. The J segment lost 6 bases and the V segment lost 4 bases, leaving 9 bases of the junction unmatched. The germline gives CDR1 WSHSY, CDR2 SAAADI. CDR3 in DNA: TGCGCCAGCAGTGCTGAAGGGGGCGGATCCGAGCAGTACTTC. Translating gives CASSAEGGGSEQYF.

This clone appeared a single time. The chain employs TRBV27 and TRBJ2-7, with 8 bases that match TRBD1. Germline V gene data show CDR1 as MNHEY and CDR2 as SMNVEV (reference sequence). With V trimmed by 5 bases and J by 7 bases, 7 bases remained unmatched. The CDR3 is 13 residues long. The CDR3 sequence is CASSLWTGREQYF. The CDR3 bases are TGTGCCAGCAGTCTGTGGACAGGGAGGGAGCAGTACTTC.

The chain couples TRBV11-2 to TRBJ1-1; possibly TRBD1 for D (5 bases). The CDR3 spans 13 residues. V was shortened by 4 bases and J by 10 bases, with 16 bases between the two germline ends. Germline CDR1 is SGHAT and CDR2 is FQNNGV. The CDR3 region is CASSSWWTLTAFF. DNA for the CDR3: TGTGCCAGCAGCTCCTGGTGGACATTAACAGCTTTCTTT.

The V and J genes are TRBV4-2 and TRBJ2-7, with 10 positions matching TRBD1. The germline V gene encodes CDR1 LGHNA and CDR2 YNFKEQ. The CDR3 runs 15 residues. J lost 3 bases, V lost 4 bases, and 6 bases had no gene match. The CDR3, as DNA: TGTGCCAGCAGCCTTACTGGGACAGGGGTCTACGAGCAGTACTTC. This translates into CASSLTGTGVYEQYF.

The chain is built from TRBV9 and TRBJ2-1; possible D gene TRBD1, 5 bases. Between the trimmed V and J ends, which lost 3 bases and 3 bases, there was a span of 13 bases. This CDR3 region has 15 residues. Germline loops: CDR1 SGDLS, CDR2 YYNGEE. The CDR3 sequence: CASSEAGNYYNEQFF. Written as DNA, the CDR3 is TGTGCCAGCAGCGAAGCAGGGAATTACTACAATGAGCAGTTCTTC.

This clone was seen once. This chain joins TRBV9 and TRBJ2-4; 8 bases agree with TRBD1. J gave up 7 bases and V 4 bases, and 19 bases lay outside the gene matches. The length of the CDR3 is 18 residues. Germline V gene lookup returns CDR1 SGDLS and CDR2 YYNGEE. The DNA for the CDR3 is TGTGCCAGCAGCACAGCCCAGGGGGCTTCCTACGAGGGGAACATTCAGTACTTC. This encodes CASSTAQGASYEGNIQYF.

The chain uses TRBV28 and TRBJ2-7; 14 bases are shared with TRBD2. The CDR3 contains 17 residues. V lost 7 bases to trimming and J lost 3 bases; unmatched junction nucleotides: 11. Germline CDR1 is MDHEN and CDR2 is SYDVKM. The CDR3 sequence is CASNSPWTSGGYYEQYF. As DNA, the CDR3 is TGTGCCAGCAATTCCCCTTGGACTAGCGGGGGGTACTACGAGCAGTACTTC.

The chain recombines TRBV28 with TRBJ2-3, with D perhaps TRBD2 (6 bases). V was clipped by 5 bases and J by 8 bases, with 26 bases between them. The length of the CDR3 is 17 residues. Germline V gene sequence: CDR1 MDHEN, CDR2 SYDVKM. The CDR3 here is CASSKGLPGAQGGTQYF. In DNA, the CDR3 is TGTGCCAGCAGTAAGGGACTTCCGGGAGCCCAGGGAGGTACGCAGTATTTT. Filled out from reference TRBV28 and TRBJ2-3, the complete variable domain reads DVKVTQSSRYLVKRTGEKVFLECVQDMDHENMFWYRQDPGLGLRLIYFSYDVKMKEKGDIPEGYSVSREKKERFSLILESASTNQTSMYLCASSKGLPGAQGGTQYFGPGTRLTVL.

The rearrangement links TRBV7-8 to TRBJ1-1, with TRBD1 as a possible D gene (5 bases). Trimming removed 5 bases at V and 1 base at J, with 8 bases between. The germline V gene has CDR1 SGHVS and CDR2 FQNEAQ. The CDR3 length is 13 residues. CDR3 residues: CASSVTGNTEAFF. CDR3 in DNA: TGTGCCAGCAGCGTAACAGGGAACACTGAAGCTTTCTTT.

This clone was detected only once. The chain links TRBV28 to TRBJ1-2; 7 bases map to TRBD1. Germline CDR1 is MDHEN and CDR2 is SYDVKM. The CDR3 extends over 14 amino acids. V was clipped by 2 bases and J by 3 bases; unmatched bases: 3. CDR3 sequence (DNA): TGTGCCAGCAGTTTAATCGACAGGGACTATGGCTACACCTTC. Protein sequence: CASSLIDRDYGYTF.

V usage is TRBV15 and J usage is TRBJ2-7, with 11 bases aligning to TRBD2. The germline V gene encodes CDR1 LNHNV and CDR2 YYDKDF (reference sequence). The trim removed 1 base at V and 5 bases at J, leaving 7 bases unmatched. This CDR3 contains 16 residues. The CDR3 spells CATSRVTSGSTHEQYF. CDR3 DNA: TGTGCCACCAGCAGAGTCACTAGCGGGAGTACCCACGAGCAGTACTTC.

The rearrangement uses TRBV18 and TRBJ2-1; 9 positions match TRBD1. CDR3 length: 16 amino acids. J gave up 6 bases and V 2 bases, and 8 bases lay outside the gene matches. Germline loops: CDR1 KGHSH, CDR2 LQKENI. CDR3 region: CASSPRDRVIGNEQFF. CDR3 bases: TGTGCCAGCTCACCAAGGGACAGGGTTATTGGCAATGAGCAGTTCTTC.

The gene calls are TRBV5-1 and TRBJ1-5, with D tentatively TRBD1 (5 bases). CDR1 and CDR2 from the germline V gene are SGHRS and YFSETQ. The CDR3 runs 14 residues. V was trimmed by 0 bases and J by 6 bases, leaving 10 bases between them. The CDR3 protein is CASSLAPGPQPQHF. In DNA, the CDR3 is TGCGCCAGCAGCTTGGCCCCAGGGCCTCAGCCCCAGCATTTT.

J is TRBJ2-1 and V is TRBV27; 8 positions agree with TRBD2. The CDR3 covers 14 residues. J lost 7 bases, V lost 5 bases, and 7 bases had no gene match. Looked up from germline, CDR1 is MNHEY and CDR2 is SMNVEV (reference sequence). The CDR3 loop is CASSVPGGRNEQFF. CDR3 sequence (DNA): TGTGCCAGCAGTGTTCCGGGAGGGAGGAATGAGCAGTTCTTC.

The rearrangement joins TRBV28 to TRBJ2-1, with 8 bases aligning to TRBD2. Germline V CDR1 and CDR2: MDHEN, SYDVKM. Trimming at V came to 4 bases and at J to 6 bases, leaving 5 bases not matched to a gene. CDR3 length: 14 amino acids. CDR3 residues: CASSSGGGGNEQFF. Written as DNA, the CDR3 is TGTGCCAGCAGTTCCGGGGGGGGCGGCAATGAGCAGTTCTTC. Full variable domain (outside the CDR3, taken from reference TRBV28 and TRBJ2-1): DVKVTQSSRYLVKRTGEKVFLECVQDMDHENMFWYRQDPGLGLRLIYFSYDVKMKEKGDIPEGYSVSREKKERFSLILESASTNQTSMYLCASSSGGGGNEQFFGPGTRLTVL.

This chain connects TRBV20-1 to TRBJ2-7, with D possibly matching TRBD1 (5 bases). The CDR3 length is 10 residues. The germline gives CDR1 DFQATT, CDR2 SNEGSKA (reference sequence). V gave up 2 bases and J gave up 6 bases, with 5 bases separating them. The CDR3 DNA follows: TGCAGTGCTAGACAGGGCGAGCAGTACTTC. Its protein is CSARQGEQYF.

The J gene is TRBJ2-2, the V gene TRBV10-3, with D possibly TRBD1 on 5 matching bases. V was shortened by 4 bases and J by 7 bases, with 10 bases between the two germline ends. Germline V gene sequence: CDR1 ENHRY, CDR2 SYGVKD. This CDR3 region has 13 residues. CDR3 coding DNA: TGTGCCATCAGTGTCCAGGGTGGCGGGGAGCTGTTTTTT. Translating gives CAISVQGGGELFF.

The chain uses TRBV6-4 and TRBJ2-3, with 9 bases aligning to TRBD1. The trim removed 0 bases at V and 9 bases at J, leaving 1 base unmatched. Germline V gene data show CDR1 as MRHNA and CDR2 as SNTAGT. The CDR3 has 13 amino acids. This chain's CDR3 is CASSDSGQGTQYF. The CDR3 DNA reads as TGTGCCAGCAGTGACTCGGGACAGGGCACGCAGTATTTT.